A single sample is the source of the 8 T cell receptor beta chains below, sequenced in a study of human T cells and chemical hapten exposure. Each CDR3 protein gets one entry after TCRdb re-called the RACE reads with MiXCR. In the table there are tens of thousands of distinct CDR3 sequences, 8% to 11% of which are singletons. Time point specified: pre-sensitization, week 0. Treatment indicated: therapeutic diphenylcyclopropenone sensitization with weekly scalp DPC. This sample comprised whole blood, obtained in connection with sensitization to the hapten diphenylcyclopropenone (DPC). All receptors come from a man aged 25 to 40 with alopecia areata. Some clones in this sample may be carry-over from other donors' samples.

This clonotype came up many times. The chain employs TRBV7-8 and TRBJ2-3, with 11 positions matching TRBD2. Germline-derived CDR1 and CDR2 are SGHVS and FQNEAQ. This CDR3 comprises 18 residues. Unmatched junction bases numbered 16, after V lost 5 bases and J lost 6 bases. In DNA form, the CDR3 reads TGTGCCAGCAGCCACAGGGGGACTAGCGGAACCCTCGCGGATACGCAGTATTTT. Translation: CASSHRGTSGTLADTQYF. Together with reference TRBV7-8 and TRBJ2-3, the CDR3 gives the full variable domain: GAGVSQSPRYKVAKRGQDVALRCDPISGHVSLFWYQQALGQGPEFLTYFQNEAQLDKSGLPSDRFFAERPEGSVSTLKIQRTQQEDSAVYLCASSHRGTSGTLADTQYFGPGTRLTVL.

This clonotype has more than one count but fewer than ten. The V and J genes are TRBV18 and TRBJ1-5, with D maybe TRBD1 (5 bases). The CDR3 extends over 14 amino acids. V lost 3 bases and J lost 2, with 8 bases in between. Germline assignment: CDR1 KGHSH and CDR2 LQKENI. The CDR3: CASSPQQGNQPQHF. CDR3 in DNA: TGTGCCAGCTCACCGCAACAGGGCAATCAGCCCCAGCATTTT.

This chain links TRBV28 with TRBJ2-1; 9 bases match TRBD2. This CDR3 comprises 15 residues. J gave up 8 bases and V 4 bases, and 9 bases lay outside the gene matches. The germline V gene has CDR1 MDHEN and CDR2 SYDVKM. CDR3 residues: CASSSSSGALYEQFF. The CDR3 DNA reads TGTGCCAGCAGTTCGTCTAGCGGGGCCCTCTATGAGCAGTTCTTC.

The sample holds a few counts of this clonotype. The chain combines TRBV6-6 with TRBJ1-4; D perhaps matches TRBD1 (6 bases). Deletions cut 4 bases from V and 7 bases from J, with 19 bases between. Germline CDR1 is MNHNY and CDR2 is SVGAGI (reference sequence). The CDR3 is 16 amino acids. CDR3 sequence (DNA): TGTGCCAGCAGTTTCAAAGTCGCAGGGGTGGTTGAAAAACTGTTTTTT. The encoded protein is CASSFKVAGVVEKLFF.

The gene calls are TRBV28 and TRBJ2-5; D remains ambiguous. The V gene lost 5 bases and the J gene lost 5 bases, with 9 bases spanning the gap. The CDR3 loop spans 12 amino acids. Germline CDR1 reads MDHEN; CDR2 reads SYDVKM. In DNA, the CDR3 is TGTGCCAGCAGTACATCGATGGAGACCCAGTACTTC. Translated: CASSTSMETQYF. Together with reference TRBV28 and TRBJ2-5, the CDR3 gives the full variable domain: DVKVTQSSRYLVKRTGEKVFLECVQDMDHENMFWYRQDPGLGLRLIYFSYDVKMKEKGDIPEGYSVSREKKERFSLILESASTNQTSMYLCASSTSMETQYFGPGTRLLVL.

This clonotype came up many times. CDR3 protein: CASSLDSGANVLTF. The CDR3 bases are TGTGCCAGCAGCTTAGACTCTGGGGCCAACGTCCTGACTTTC. The chain has TRBV5-8 and TRBJ2-6; D gene unclear. CDR3 length: 14 residues. The V end was cut by 2 bases, the J end by 0 bases, with 3 bases between. Germline CDR1 and CDR2: SGHTS and YDEGEE. Full variable domain (missing parts from reference TRBV5-8 and TRBJ2-6): EAGVTQSPTHLIKTRGQQATLRCSPISGHTSVYWYQQALGLGLQFLLWYDEGEERNRGNFPPRFSGRQFPNYSSELNVNALELEDSALYLCASSLDSGANVLTFGAGSRLTVL.

This clonotype was observed at least ten times. V usage is TRBV3-1 and J usage is TRBJ1-2; no reliable D call. V was clipped by 0 bases and J by 4 bases, with 12 bases between them. The germline V gene encodes CDR1 LGHDT and CDR2 YNNKEL (reference sequence). The CDR3 extends over 15 amino acids. The CDR3 DNA reads as TGTGCCAGCAGCCAAGATGCTTCCACTTTCTATGGCTACACCTTC. Translation gives CASSQDASTFYGYTF.

The table lists this clonotype with a few counts. This rearrangement joins TRBV4-2 to TRBJ2-2; D call uncertain. The CDR3 has 18 amino acids. Per germline, CDR1 LGHNA and CDR2 YNFKEQ. Trimming pared 0 bases from V and 0 bases from J, leaving 14 bases between. CDR3 residues: CASSQDMEAFANTGELFF. The CDR3 coding sequence is TGTGCCAGCAGCCAAGATATGGAAGCATTCGCGAACACCGGGGAGCTGTTTTTT.